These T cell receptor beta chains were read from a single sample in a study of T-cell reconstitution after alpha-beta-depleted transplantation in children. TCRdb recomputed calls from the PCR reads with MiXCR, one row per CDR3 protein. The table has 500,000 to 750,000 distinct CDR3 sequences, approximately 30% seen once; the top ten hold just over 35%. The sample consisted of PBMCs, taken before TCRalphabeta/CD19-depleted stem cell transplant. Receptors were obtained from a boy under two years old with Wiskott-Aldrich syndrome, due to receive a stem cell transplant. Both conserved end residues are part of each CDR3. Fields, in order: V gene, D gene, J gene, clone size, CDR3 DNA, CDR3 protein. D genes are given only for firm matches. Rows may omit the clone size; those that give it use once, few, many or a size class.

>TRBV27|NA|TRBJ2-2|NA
TGTGCCAGCAGCTCTCTAAGAGGGGTGAACACCGGGGAGCTGTTTTTT
CASSSLRGVNTGELFF
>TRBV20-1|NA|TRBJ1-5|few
TGCAGTGCTGCAAGGGACCTATACCCCGAGGATCAGCCCCAGCATTTT
CSAARDLYPEDQPQHF
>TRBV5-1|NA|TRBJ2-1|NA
TGCGCCAGCAGGGAGTGGAATGAGCAGTTCTTC
CASREWNEQFF
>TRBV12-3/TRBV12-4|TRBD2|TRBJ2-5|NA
TGTGCCAGCACTCCCGGGACTAGCGGGATCGGGACCCAGTACTTC
CASTPGTSGIGTQYF
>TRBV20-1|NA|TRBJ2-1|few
TGCAGTGCCAAGCGGTTTCACTACAATGAGCAGTTCTTC
CSAKRFHYNEQFF
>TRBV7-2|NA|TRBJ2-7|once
TGTGCCAGCAGCTTAATCCCCAGGGGGGTGGAGGAGCAGTACTTC
CASSLIPRGVEEQYF
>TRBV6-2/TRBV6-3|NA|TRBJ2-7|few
TGTGCCAGCAGTTACTCGGTGGGATCCTACGAGCAGTACTTC
CASSYSVGSYEQYF
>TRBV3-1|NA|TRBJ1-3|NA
TGTGCCAGCAGCCAAGTACCTAGGGGGGCATCTGGAAACACCATATATTTT
CASSQVPRGASGNTIYF
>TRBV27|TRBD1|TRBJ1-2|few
TGTGCCAGCAGTTTAATTCCAGGGGGACAGAATGGCTACACCTTC
CASSLIPGGQNGYTF
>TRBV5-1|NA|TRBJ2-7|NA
TGCGCCAGCAGCTTGGGAGGAGAGTGGTCCTACGAGCAGTACTTC
CASSLGGEWSYEQYF
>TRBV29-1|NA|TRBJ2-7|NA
TGCAGCGTTGAAGATCGGAGCTACGAGCAGTACTTC
CSVEDRSYEQYF
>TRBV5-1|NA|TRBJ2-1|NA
TGCGCCAGCAGCCTAGTTTGGAGAGATGAGCAGTTCTTC
CASSLVWRDEQFF
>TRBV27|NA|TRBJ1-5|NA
TGTGCCAGCAGACTGGGGGATCAGCCCCAGCATTTT
CASRLGDQPQHF
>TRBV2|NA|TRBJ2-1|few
TGTGCCAGCACAGGGAGGGGGAATGAGCAGTTCTTC
CASTGRGNEQFF
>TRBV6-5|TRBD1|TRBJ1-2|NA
TGTGCCAGCAGTTACTCGAAAGACAGGGCTGGCGGCTACACCTTC
CASSYSKDRAGGYTF
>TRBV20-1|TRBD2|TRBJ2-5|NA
TGCAGTGCTAGGAAAGCAGCGGGAGAGGGGCTAGAGACCCAGTACTTC
CSARKAAGEGLETQYF
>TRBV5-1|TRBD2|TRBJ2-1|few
TGCGCCAGCAGCCTGGAGCCTAGCGGGATAAATGAGCAGTTCTTC
CASSLEPSGINEQFF
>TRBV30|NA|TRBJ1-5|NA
TGTGCCTGGAGTGTATGGGGTTCCAATCAGCCCCAGCATTTT
CAWSVWGSNQPQHF